These T cell receptor beta chains were read from a single sample in a study of T cells in Graves' hyperthyroidism and ophthalmopathy. TCRdb redid the calling of the multiplex PCR reads with MiXCR, one entry per CDR3 protein. Of fewer than 800,000 distinct CDR3 sequences listed, about a sixth are singletons. The source material was blood. These receptor sequences come from a man aged 18-30 years with Graves' hyperthyroidism. The CDR3 runs from the conserved cysteine through the conserved F or W. The D gene is left open where the match is weak. Expanded clones get a size class; other rows say once, few or many, or leave the size out.

d_call	j_call	v_call	clone_size	cdr3_aa	cdr3_nt
NA	TRBJ2-3	TRBV7-3	many	CASSLNGANTDTQYF	TGTGCCAGCAGCTTAAATGGAGCCAACACAGATACGCAGTATTTT
NA	TRBJ1-2	TRBV12-3/TRBV12-4	many	CASSFGGLGYGYTF	TGTGCCAGCAGTTTTGGGGGGCTCGGCTATGGCTACACCTTC
NA	TRBJ2-1	TRBV7-9	many	CASSRKEQFF	TGTGCCAGCAGCAGGAAGGAGCAGTTCTTC
NA	TRBJ2-7	TRBV27	NA	CASSSSPLAAYEQYF	TGTGCCAGCAGTTCCAGCCCCCTAGCAGCCTACGAGCAGTACTTC
TRBD2	TRBJ2-2	TRBV6-1	NA	CASSELAGDTGELFF	TGTGCCAGCAGTGAACTAGCGGGAGACACCGGGGAGCTGTTTTTT
NA	TRBJ2-3	TRBV6-2/TRBV6-3	many	CASSYWGHSISPADTQYF	TGTGCCAGCAGTTATTGGGGCCACTCCATTTCCCCAGCGGATACGCAGTATTTT
NA	TRBJ2-7	TRBV7-9	many	CASSRLQDSYEQYF	TGTGCCAGCAGCCGTCTACAGGATTCCTACGAGCAGTACTTC
TRBD2	TRBJ2-7	TRBV5-1	NA	CASSYRGGGSYEQYF	TGCGCCAGCAGCTACCGAGGCGGGGGTTCCTACGAGCAGTACTTC
NA	TRBJ2-1	TRBV19	few	CASKDSHNEQFF	TGTGCCAGTAAGGACTCTCACAATGAGCAGTTCTTC
NA	TRBJ1-1	TRBV7-9	few	CASSFGAGGEAFF	TGTGCCAGCAGCTTTGGGGCGGGGGGTGAAGCTTTCTTT
NA	TRBJ1-6	TRBV20-1	few	CSASSGEVYNSPLRF	TGCAGTGCTAGTTCAGGGGAGGTCTATAATTCACCCCTCCGCTTT
NA	TRBJ2-1	TRBV7-2	many	CASSLEGRGPGNEQFF	TGTGCCAGCAGCCTCGAGGGGAGGGGGCCTGGAAATGAGCAGTTCTTC
NA	TRBJ1-2	TRBV28	few	CASSPGPTYGYTF	TGTGCCAGCAGTCCGGGACCCACCTATGGCTACACCTTC
TRBD2	TRBJ2-7	TRBV6-4	NA	CASRVLNKPRGLAGRFSYEQYF	TGTGCCAGCAGAGTCCTCAATAAACCACGGGGACTAGCGGGTCGGTTCTCCTACGAGCAGTACTTC
TRBD1	TRBJ1-1	TRBV5-4	NA	CASSFFGRGRPLNTEAFF	TGTGCCAGCAGCTTTTTCGGCAGGGGGCGGCCCTTGAACACTGAAGCTTTCTTT
NA	TRBJ2-5	TRBV12-3/TRBV12-4	many	CASSPGLPETETQYF	TGTGCCAGCAGCCCGGGACTCCCGGAGACAGAGACCCAGTACTTC
TRBD1	TRBJ2-3	TRBV6-1	few	CASSSTPGQGMATQYF	TGTGCCAGCAGTTCCACCCCGGGACAGGGAATGGCTACGCAGTATTTT
NA	TRBJ2-7	TRBV29-1	NA	CSAREDTHEQYF	TGCAGCGCCCGAGAGGACACCCACGAGCAGTACTTC
NA	TRBJ2-1	TRBV29-1	NA	CSVGGVGSSYNEQFF	TGCAGCGTTGGGGGCGTCGGGAGCTCCTACAATGAGCAGTTCTTC
TRBD2	TRBJ2-5	TRBV11-2	NA	CASSLVGRGRGKETQYF	TGTGCCAGCAGCTTAGTAGGGAGGGGTCGGGGGAAAGAGACCCAGTACTTC
TRBD1	TRBJ2-7	TRBV7-9	NA	CASSSQGDGPYEQYF	TGTGCCAGCAGCTCACAGGGGGACGGCCCCTACGAGCAGTACTTC
TRBD2	TRBJ2-7	TRBV30	many	CAWSRVAGMKVYEQYF	TGTGCCTGGAGTAGGGTAGCGGGCATGAAAGTATACGAGCAGTACTTC
TRBD2	TRBJ2-1	TRBV12-3/TRBV12-4	many	CASSPSGGDNEQFF	TGTGCCAGCAGCCCAAGCGGGGGGGACAATGAGCAGTTCTTC
NA	TRBJ1-2	TRBV29-1	NA	CSVRPISGYGYTF	TGCAGCGTTCGACCTATCAGTGGCTATGGCTACACCTTC
NA	TRBJ2-5	TRBV14	NA	CASSPHRTVFQETQYF	TGTGCCAGCAGCCCCCACAGGACGGTGTTCCAAGAGACCCAGTACTTC
TRBD2	TRBJ2-1	TRBV20-1	few	CSAKDPGLAGGYNEQFF	TGCAGTGCTAAAGATCCGGGACTAGCGGGAGGATACAATGAGCAGTTCTTC
TRBD2	TRBJ2-7	TRBV7-8	few	CASSTRREGLAEQYF	TGTGCCAGCAGCACCCGTCGGGAGGGCCTAGCCGAGCAGTACTTC
TRBD2	TRBJ2-1	TRBV28	many	CASSFHRGSSYNEQFF	TGTGCCAGCAGTTTTCACCGCGGGAGCTCCTACAATGAGCAGTTCTTC
NA	TRBJ2-2	TRBV6-6	few	CASSYSIRGTGELFF	TGTGCCAGCAGTTACTCGATCAGAGGCACCGGGGAGCTGTTTTTT
NA	TRBJ2-3	TRBV28	many	CASSLQQGGETQYF	TGTGCCAGCAGTTTGCAACAGGGGGGGGAAACGCAGTATTTT
NA	TRBJ1-2	TRBV7-8	few	CASSRGGGFYYGYTF	TGTGCCAGCAGTCGGGGTGGGGGTTTTTACTATGGCTACACCTTC
NA	TRBJ2-4	TRBV28	many	CASSLPLRNIQYF	TGTGCCAGCAGTTTACCACTACGAAACATTCAGTACTTC
TRBD2	TRBJ2-1	TRBV6-1	many	CASRRRTSGSNEQFF	TGTGCCAGCAGGCGCCGGACTAGCGGGAGCAATGAGCAGTTCTTC
NA	TRBJ2-4	TRBV3-1	few	CASSPGANIQYF	TGTGCCAGCAGCCCGGGAGCAAACATTCAGTACTTC
TRBD2	TRBJ2-5	TRBV9	few	CASSAQPGLATQETQYF	TGTGCCAGCAGCGCGCAACCGGGACTAGCGACCCAAGAGACCCAGTACTTC
TRBD1	TRBJ2-7	TRBV20-1	NA	CSARGQGVGEQYF	TGCAGTGCTAGAGGTCAGGGGGTAGGCGAGCAGTACTTC
TRBD1	TRBJ2-7	TRBV28	many	CASSSTGTGTYEQYF	TGTGCCAGCAGTTCCACCGGGACAGGGACTTACGAGCAGTACTTC
NA	TRBJ2-1	TRBV6-1	few	CASSERGAWEQFF	TGTGCCAGCAGTGAACGGGGGGCTTGGGAGCAGTTCTTC
NA	TRBJ2-7	TRBV28	many	CATRLRSYEQYF	TGTGCCACCCGACTGCGCTCCTACGAGCAGTACTTC
TRBD1	TRBJ1-5	TRBV27	few	CASSLTGVDQPQHF	TGTGCCAGCAGTTTAACAGGGGTCGACCAGCCCCAGCATTTT